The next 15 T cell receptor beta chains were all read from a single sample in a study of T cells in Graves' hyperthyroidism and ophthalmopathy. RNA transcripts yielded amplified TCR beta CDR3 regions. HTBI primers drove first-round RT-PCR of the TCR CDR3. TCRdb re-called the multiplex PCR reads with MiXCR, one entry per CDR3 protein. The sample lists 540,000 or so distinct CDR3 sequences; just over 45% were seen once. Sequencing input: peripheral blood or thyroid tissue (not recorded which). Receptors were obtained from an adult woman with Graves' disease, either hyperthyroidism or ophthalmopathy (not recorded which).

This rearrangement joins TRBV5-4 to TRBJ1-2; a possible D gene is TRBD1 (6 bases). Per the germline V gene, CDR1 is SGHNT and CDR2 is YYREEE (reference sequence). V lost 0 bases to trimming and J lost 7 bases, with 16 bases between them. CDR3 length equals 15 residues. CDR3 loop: CASSLGGAALRGYTF. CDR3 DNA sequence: TGTGCCAGCAGCTTGGGGGGGGCGGCTTTACGTGGCTACACCTTC. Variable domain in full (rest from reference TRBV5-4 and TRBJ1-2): ETGVTQSPTHLIKTRGQQVTLRCSSQSGHNTVSWYQQALGQGPQFIFQYYREEENGRGNFPPRFSGLQFPNYSSELNVNALELDDSALYLCASSLGGAALRGYTFGSGTRLTVV.

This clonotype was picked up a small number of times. This CDR3 is CASSRTGDSGNTF. Here the CDR3 DNA reads TGTGCCAGCAGTCGAACGGGGGACTCTGGAAACACCTTC. This chain links TRBV7-9 with TRBJ1-2; maybe TRBD1 (5 bases). The germline CDR1 and CDR2 sequences are SEHNR and FQNEAQ (reference sequence). CDR3 length: 13 residues. Trimming left V 6 bases short and J 12 bases short, with 20 bases between. The entire variable domain, with the rest obtained from reference TRBV7-9 and TRBJ1-2, is as follows: DTGVSQNPRHKITKRGQNVTFRCDPISEHNRLYWYRQTLGQGPEFLTYFQNEAQLEKSRLLSDRFSAERPKGSFSTLEIQRTEQGDSAMYLCASSRTGDSGNTFGSGTRLTVV.

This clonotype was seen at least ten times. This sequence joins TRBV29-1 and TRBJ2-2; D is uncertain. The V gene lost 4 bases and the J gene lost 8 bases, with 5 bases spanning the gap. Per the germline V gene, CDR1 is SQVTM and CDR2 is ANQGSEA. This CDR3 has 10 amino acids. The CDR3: CSVGLGELFF. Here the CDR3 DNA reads TGCAGCGTTGGGTTGGGGGAGCTGTTTTTT.

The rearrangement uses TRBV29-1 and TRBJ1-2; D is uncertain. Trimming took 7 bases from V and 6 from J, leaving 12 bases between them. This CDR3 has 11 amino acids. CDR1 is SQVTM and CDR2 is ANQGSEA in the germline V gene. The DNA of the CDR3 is TGCAGCGGATACGATTCAAATGGCTACACCTTC. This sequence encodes CSGYDSNGYTF.

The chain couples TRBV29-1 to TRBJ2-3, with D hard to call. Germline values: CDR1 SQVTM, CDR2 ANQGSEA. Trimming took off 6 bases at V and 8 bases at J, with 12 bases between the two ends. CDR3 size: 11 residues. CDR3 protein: CSVGPRGTQYF. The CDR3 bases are TGCAGCGTGGGCCCCCGTGGTACGCAGTATTTT.

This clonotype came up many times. Written as DNA, the CDR3 is TGTGCCAGCAGCTTGTCGGGGCCTGGAAACACCATATATTTT. Its translation is CASSLSGPGNTIYF. This chain joins TRBV7-9 and TRBJ1-3, with a tentative D call TRBD1 (5 bases). This CDR3 has 14 residues. Germline V CDR1 and CDR2: SEHNR, FQNEAQ (reference sequence). Deletions cut 3 bases from V and 2 bases from J, with 8 bases between.

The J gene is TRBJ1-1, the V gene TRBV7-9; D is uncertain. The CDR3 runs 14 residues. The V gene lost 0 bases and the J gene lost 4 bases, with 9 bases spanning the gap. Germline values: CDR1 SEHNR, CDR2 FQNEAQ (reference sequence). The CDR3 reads CASSLAGRGTEAFF. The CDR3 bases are TGTGCCAGCAGCTTAGCAGGACGGGGCACTGAAGCTTTCTTT. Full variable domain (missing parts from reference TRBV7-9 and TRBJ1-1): DTGVSQNPRHKITKRGQNVTFRCDPISEHNRLYWYRQTLGQGPEFLTYFQNEAQLEKSRLLSDRFSAERPKGSFSTLEIQRTEQGDSAMYLCASSLAGRGTEAFFGQGTRLTVV.

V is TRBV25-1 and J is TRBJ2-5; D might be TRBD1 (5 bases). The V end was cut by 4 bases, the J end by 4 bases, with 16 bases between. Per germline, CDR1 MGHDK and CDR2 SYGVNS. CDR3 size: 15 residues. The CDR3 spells CASSAMVAGLETQYF. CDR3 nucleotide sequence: TGTGCCAGCAGTGCCATGGTGGCAGGGCTAGAGACCCAGTACTTC.

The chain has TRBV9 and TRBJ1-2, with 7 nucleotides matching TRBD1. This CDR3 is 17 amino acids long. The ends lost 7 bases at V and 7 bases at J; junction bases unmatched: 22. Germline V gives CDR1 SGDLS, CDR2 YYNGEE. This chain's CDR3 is CASSTMAQGVSSGGYTF. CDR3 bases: TGTGCCAGCTCAACCATGGCGCAGGGGGTTTCGTCAGGTGGCTACACCTTC.

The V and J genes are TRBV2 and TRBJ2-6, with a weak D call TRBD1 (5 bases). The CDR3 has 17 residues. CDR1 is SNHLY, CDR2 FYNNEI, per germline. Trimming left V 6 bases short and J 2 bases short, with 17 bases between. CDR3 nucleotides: TGTGCCAGCAGCAAGGGTATAGGGGATCCTGGGGCCAACGTCCTGACTTTC. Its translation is CASSKGIGDPGANVLTF.

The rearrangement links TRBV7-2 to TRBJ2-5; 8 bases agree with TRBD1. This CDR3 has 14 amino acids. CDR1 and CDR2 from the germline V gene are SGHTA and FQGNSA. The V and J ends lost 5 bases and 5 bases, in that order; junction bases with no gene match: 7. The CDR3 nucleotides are TGTGCCAGCAGCCCGTTGACAGGGGTGGAGACCCAGTACTTC. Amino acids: CASSPLTGVETQYF. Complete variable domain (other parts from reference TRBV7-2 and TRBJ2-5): GAGVSQSPSNKVTEKGKDVELRCDPISGHTALYWYRQSLGQGLEFLIYFQGNSAPDKSGLPSDRFSAERTGGSVSTLTIQRTQQEDSAVYLCASSPLTGVETQYFGPGTRLLVL.

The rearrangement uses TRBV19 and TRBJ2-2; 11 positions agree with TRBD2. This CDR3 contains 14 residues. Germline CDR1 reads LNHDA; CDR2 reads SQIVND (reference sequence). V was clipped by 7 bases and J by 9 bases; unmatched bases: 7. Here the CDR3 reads CASMGTSGSRELFF. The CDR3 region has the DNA TGTGCCAGTATGGGAACTAGCGGGAGCCGGGAGCTGTTTTTT.

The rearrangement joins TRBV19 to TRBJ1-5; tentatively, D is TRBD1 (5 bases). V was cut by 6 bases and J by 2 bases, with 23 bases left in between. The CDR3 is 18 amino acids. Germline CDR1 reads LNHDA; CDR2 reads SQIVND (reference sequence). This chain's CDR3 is CASSRTSGPGRGNQPQHF. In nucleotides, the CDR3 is TGTGCCAGTAGCAGAACGTCGGGACCAGGTCGAGGCAATCAGCCCCAGCATTTT.

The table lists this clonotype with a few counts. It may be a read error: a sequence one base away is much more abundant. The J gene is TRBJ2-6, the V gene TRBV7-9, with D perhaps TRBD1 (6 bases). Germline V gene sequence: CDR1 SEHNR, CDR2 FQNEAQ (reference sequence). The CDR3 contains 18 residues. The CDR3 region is CASDSTGTTGSGANILTF. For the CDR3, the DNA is TGTGCCAGCGACTCAACCGGGACGACAGGCTCTGGGGCCAACATCCTGACTTTC.

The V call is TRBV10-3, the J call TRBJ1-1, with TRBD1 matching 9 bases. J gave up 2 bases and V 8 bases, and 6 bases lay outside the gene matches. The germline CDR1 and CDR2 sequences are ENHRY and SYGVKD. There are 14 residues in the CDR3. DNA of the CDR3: TGTGCCATCGGGACAGGGAGGCCAAACACTGAAGCTTTCTTT. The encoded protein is CAIGTGRPNTEAFF.